This entry is about one TCR beta chain. The CDR3 covers 20 residues. Germline V CDR1 and CDR2: SGHVS, FQNEAQ. Trimming cost V 4 bases and J 0 bases; bases outside gene matches: 21. This record belongs to a study of blood T cell repertoires in COVID-19. Turning to the study itself: The samples span acute and convalescent COVID-19 from the United States, Italy and Spain.

TCRdb's table, derived via immunoSEQ multiplex PCR, lists solely in-frame clones and lacks some. Of under 250,000 clones in the sample, just under 85% are singletons; the top ten hold 7.6%. The sequence came from a woman aged 50 to 65 with active or convalescent COVID-19. The chain carries TRBV7-8 and TRBJ2-7; 7 bases align to TRBD1. Sequencing used peripheral blood. CDR3 sequence reads: CASSSLPGDRSSLSSYEQYV. CDR3 in DNA: TGTGCCAGCAGCTCCCTTCCCGGGGACAGATCCTCACTGAGCTCCTACGAGCAGTACGTC.